This paragraph covers one TCR beta chain sequence. Its antigen target is currently unknown. Base qualities are missing; no much larger clone stands one base away. The germline V end is reduced by 3 bases and the J end by 0 bases; junction bases left unmatched: 3. The CDR3 holds 16 amino acids from the cysteine to the phenylalanine. The entry retains the CDR3 DNA only, 48 bases that are in frame from base 1. From the germline V gene, CDR1 is KGHSH and CDR2 is LQKENI. The TCR beta CDR3 regions were amplified from the RNA transcripts. The TCR CDR3 was subjected to a first round of RT-PCR using the HTBI primer set and the Qiagen OneStep RT-PCR kit. Libraries were constructed in a second round of multiplex PCR, after which size selection and purification were performed. Sequencing of the libraries was done on an Illumina HiSeq2000 using paired-end 100 bp reads. As for how the authors treated the data: SOAPnuke was used to process the raw data, with reads discarded if the reads contained adapters or uncalled bases, had a mean Phred below 15, or lacked an exact constant-primer or identifier match. COPE v1.2.5 was used to merge high-quality paired reads, and clonotypes were defined as unique nucleotide sequences. Clonotypes were aligned to IMGT TRBV, TRBD and TRBJ reference segments using MiTCR v1.1. The analysis was restricted to V-J combinations with a frequency above 0.0001, which together covered approximately 99% of the repertoires. The TCS score was defined as F50 (clonal expansion) divided by E x V (chaos), with BLOSUM62-based TCRdist calculated between CDR3 peptides within each V-J. Welch's t-statistics and random forest reduced roughly 540 V-J features to roughly 13, which were used in a naive Bayes classifier (R e1071). Using fastp at Q25 and MiXCR, TCRdb reprocessed the public reads and kept productive beta chains. Rows are combined by CDR3 protein, so each entry shows the most common genes and DNA. In this record, the V and J calls reflect TCRdb's handling and not the investigators' own analysis. The sample table holds 350,000 to 400,000 distinct CDR3 sequences, of which about 15% were seen once. 8% to 13% of the sample comes from the top ten.

Stable Graves' hyperthyroidism was defined as the absence of progression to ophthalmopathy over 18 months of follow-up. Hyperthyroidism patients were newly diagnosed, had a disease duration of under 2 months, and were aged 18 to 65 years. Any patient with an uncontrolled infection, another autoimmune disease, pregnancy or lactation was excluded. Clinical symptoms, serum thyroxine and TRAb, thyroid ultrasound, and orbital computed tomography formed the basis for the diagnoses. PBMCs were isolated from 7.5 to 10 ml of fresh peripheral blood by Ficoll-Paque density gradient centrifugation. Total RNA was extracted using Trizol reagent, and RNA quality was assessed on an Agilent 2100 Bioanalyzer. This sample was taken from a study of T cells in Graves' hyperthyroidism and ophthalmopathy (dated by TCRdb to between 2019 and 2020). Some background on the complete study: Peripheral blood was sampled at the time of initial diagnosis, prior to any treatment. To identify distinguishing TCR V-J signatures, a discovery cohort of about 100 patients was used, comprising 40 to 45 with Graves' ophthalmopathy and 57 with stable Graves' hyperthyroidism. Prospective prediction of ophthalmopathy was tested in an independent validation cohort consisting of roughly 19 hyperthyroidism patients and approximately 16 patients who later progressed to ophthalmopathy. The approximately 95 discovery patients were divided at random into training and test sets in a 7:3 ratio. In roughly six Graves' hyperthyroidism patients, the study also compared T-cell repertoires from thyroid tissue with T-cell repertoires from blood. Following sampling, methimazole starting at 30 mg daily was given to hyperthyroidism patients, and high-dose intravenous methylprednisolone was given to ophthalmopathy patients. The paper reports TCR Vbeta CDR3 sequencing of over 130 peripheral blood samples: 43 ophthalmopathy, under 80 hyperthyroidism and 17 progressor patients. Findings and caveats that apply to the study as a whole: No statistical method was used to fix the sample size in advance, and group allocation was not hidden from the investigators. Blood samples also contained most of the expanded thyroid clonotypes (frequency above 0.001), which suggests that blood repertoires may reflect thyroid immune responses. During validation, the model predicted progression to ophthalmopathy a median of approximately 6.5 months ahead of onset, with just under 71% sensitivity and about 75% specificity. In cross-validation, a model built on a 13 V-J signature told ophthalmopathy apart from stable hyperthyroidism with less than 90% sensitivity and 81% to 82% specificity, and in testing the same model reached 80%/75%.

The TCR originated in a woman aged 60-75 years with Graves' hyperthyroidism. This sequence uses TRBV18 and TRBJ2-3; 10 bases in the junction line up with TRBD2. Source material: blood. The nucleotides read TGTGCCAGCTCACCGTCGACTAGCGGGAGCACAGATACGCAGTATTTT. Its amino acids are CASSPSTSGSTDTQYF.